This T cell receptor beta chain was captured in a study of identical twins. The study's findings and limits: Researchers reported weaker excess twin sharing in beta out-of-frame sequences. Conclusions rested on cross-sectional statistics rather than following the same donors. Out-of-frame TCR alpha sharing observed in monozygotic twins exceeded model estimates.

Donors were all healthy Caucasians. TCRdb analysed the 5' RACE reads with MiXCR anew, one entry per CDR3 protein. The sample includes 1.5 million to 2 million distinct CDR3 sequences, 32% of them seen just once. Comments on this clonotype: Its antigen is not known.

V lost 4 bases to trimming and J lost 0 bases; unmatched junction nucleotides: 14. The CDR3 loop spans 19 amino acids. The germline V gene encodes CDR1 ENHRY and CDR2 SYGVKD. The sequenced material came from cord blood. The chain recombines TRBV10-3 with TRBJ2-7; TRBD1 matches 11 bases. The receptor was isolated from a newborn girl in good health. The CDR3 sequence is CAISGPRDRGLRDSYEQYF. The CDR3 DNA reads TGTGCCATCAGTGGCCCCCGGGACAGGGGGTTAAGGGACTCCTACGAGCAGTACTTC.